The T cell receptor (beta chain) described here comes from a study of control samples from healthy donors and cancer patients (dated by TCRdb to the early 2020s). This clone was observed once. Which antigen it targets is not known. No per-base quality is available; no much larger clone lies one base away. Receptor libraries were prepared by the immunoSEQ multiplex PCR assay. In TCRdb, the immuneACCESS table is reduced to in-frame sequences with V and J assigned. These tables do not hold every clone; where another copy was compared, an unresolved V gene accounts for under half, and the others remain unexplained. Recorded for this sample are around 100,000 clones; approximately 84% of them occurred a single time. The ten top clones hold about 18% of the sample. The germline V gene sets CDR1 to SGHRS and CDR2 to YFSETQ. At the junction V is shortened by 0 bases and J by 9 bases, with 9 bases in between. Measured from the cysteine to the phenylalanine, the CDR3 is 13 residues long. CDR3 DNA only is kept here, 39 bases in frame from base 1.

The chain is made from TRBV5-1 and TRBJ2-2, with TRBD2 as a weak D call on 5 bases. Specimen: blood. The sequence was collected from a woman in her forties or fifties in good health. The CDR3 reads as follows: CASSLGPGWELFF. The bases are TGCGCCAGCAGCTTGGGTCCGGGGTGGGAGCTGTTTTTT.